This TCR beta chain was sequenced in a study of breast tumors, draining lymph nodes, adjacent tissues. TCRdb ran MiXCR on the multiplex PCR reads and lists one entry per CDR3 protein. The sample has fewer than 25,000 distinct CDR3 sequences; 68% are singletons. The CDR3 contains 17 residues. Germline-derived CDR1 and CDR2 are SEHNR and FQNEAQ (reference sequence). Losses at the gene ends were 5 bases for V and 5 bases for J; bases not matched to a gene: 15. The sequenced material came from tumor-adjacent breast tissue. The rearrangement joins TRBV7-9 to TRBJ2-5; 9 bases agree with TRBD1. The sequence was obtained from a female donor with breast cancer. Some clones in this sample may be carry-over from other donors' samples. The CDR3 is CASSPTGGVGTGETQYF. The CDR3 DNA sequence: TGTGCCAGCAGCCCGACAGGGGGTGTTGGCACGGGGGAGACCCAGTACTTC.